This TCR beta chain was recovered during a study of T cell repertoires in aging, cancer and after chemotherapy. As for the study in general: About 9 million TCR reads were in the whole dataset.

To note about this clonotype: What it binds is unknown.

Rearranged V-D-J TRB sequences were amplified with a mixed TRB-A/B primer pool. TCRdb redid the calling of the multiplex PCR reads with MiXCR, one entry per CDR3 protein. In the table there are 2,000 to 3,000 distinct CDR3 sequences, 59% of which are singletons. TCR beta rearrangements were amplified from peripheral blood genomic DNA. General study results and limits: In healthy donors, age-related TCR diversity loss mainly reflected lost richness. Across the chemotherapy interval, each cancer cohort showed higher median generation probability, suggesting thymic rebound.

This clonotype was obtained from a human donor with a blood cancer. What was sequenced was blood.

The CDR3 spells CASSLLRGSTDTQYF. In nucleotides, the CDR3 is TGTGCCAGCAGCTTACTCCGAGGGAGCACAGATACGCAGTATTTT. The rearrangement uses TRBV7-9 and TRBJ2-3, with D maybe TRBD2 (5 bases). V was cut by 2 bases and J by 0 bases, with 9 bases left in between. The CDR3 is 15 residues long. CDR1 is SEHNR, CDR2 FQNEAQ, per germline (reference sequence).